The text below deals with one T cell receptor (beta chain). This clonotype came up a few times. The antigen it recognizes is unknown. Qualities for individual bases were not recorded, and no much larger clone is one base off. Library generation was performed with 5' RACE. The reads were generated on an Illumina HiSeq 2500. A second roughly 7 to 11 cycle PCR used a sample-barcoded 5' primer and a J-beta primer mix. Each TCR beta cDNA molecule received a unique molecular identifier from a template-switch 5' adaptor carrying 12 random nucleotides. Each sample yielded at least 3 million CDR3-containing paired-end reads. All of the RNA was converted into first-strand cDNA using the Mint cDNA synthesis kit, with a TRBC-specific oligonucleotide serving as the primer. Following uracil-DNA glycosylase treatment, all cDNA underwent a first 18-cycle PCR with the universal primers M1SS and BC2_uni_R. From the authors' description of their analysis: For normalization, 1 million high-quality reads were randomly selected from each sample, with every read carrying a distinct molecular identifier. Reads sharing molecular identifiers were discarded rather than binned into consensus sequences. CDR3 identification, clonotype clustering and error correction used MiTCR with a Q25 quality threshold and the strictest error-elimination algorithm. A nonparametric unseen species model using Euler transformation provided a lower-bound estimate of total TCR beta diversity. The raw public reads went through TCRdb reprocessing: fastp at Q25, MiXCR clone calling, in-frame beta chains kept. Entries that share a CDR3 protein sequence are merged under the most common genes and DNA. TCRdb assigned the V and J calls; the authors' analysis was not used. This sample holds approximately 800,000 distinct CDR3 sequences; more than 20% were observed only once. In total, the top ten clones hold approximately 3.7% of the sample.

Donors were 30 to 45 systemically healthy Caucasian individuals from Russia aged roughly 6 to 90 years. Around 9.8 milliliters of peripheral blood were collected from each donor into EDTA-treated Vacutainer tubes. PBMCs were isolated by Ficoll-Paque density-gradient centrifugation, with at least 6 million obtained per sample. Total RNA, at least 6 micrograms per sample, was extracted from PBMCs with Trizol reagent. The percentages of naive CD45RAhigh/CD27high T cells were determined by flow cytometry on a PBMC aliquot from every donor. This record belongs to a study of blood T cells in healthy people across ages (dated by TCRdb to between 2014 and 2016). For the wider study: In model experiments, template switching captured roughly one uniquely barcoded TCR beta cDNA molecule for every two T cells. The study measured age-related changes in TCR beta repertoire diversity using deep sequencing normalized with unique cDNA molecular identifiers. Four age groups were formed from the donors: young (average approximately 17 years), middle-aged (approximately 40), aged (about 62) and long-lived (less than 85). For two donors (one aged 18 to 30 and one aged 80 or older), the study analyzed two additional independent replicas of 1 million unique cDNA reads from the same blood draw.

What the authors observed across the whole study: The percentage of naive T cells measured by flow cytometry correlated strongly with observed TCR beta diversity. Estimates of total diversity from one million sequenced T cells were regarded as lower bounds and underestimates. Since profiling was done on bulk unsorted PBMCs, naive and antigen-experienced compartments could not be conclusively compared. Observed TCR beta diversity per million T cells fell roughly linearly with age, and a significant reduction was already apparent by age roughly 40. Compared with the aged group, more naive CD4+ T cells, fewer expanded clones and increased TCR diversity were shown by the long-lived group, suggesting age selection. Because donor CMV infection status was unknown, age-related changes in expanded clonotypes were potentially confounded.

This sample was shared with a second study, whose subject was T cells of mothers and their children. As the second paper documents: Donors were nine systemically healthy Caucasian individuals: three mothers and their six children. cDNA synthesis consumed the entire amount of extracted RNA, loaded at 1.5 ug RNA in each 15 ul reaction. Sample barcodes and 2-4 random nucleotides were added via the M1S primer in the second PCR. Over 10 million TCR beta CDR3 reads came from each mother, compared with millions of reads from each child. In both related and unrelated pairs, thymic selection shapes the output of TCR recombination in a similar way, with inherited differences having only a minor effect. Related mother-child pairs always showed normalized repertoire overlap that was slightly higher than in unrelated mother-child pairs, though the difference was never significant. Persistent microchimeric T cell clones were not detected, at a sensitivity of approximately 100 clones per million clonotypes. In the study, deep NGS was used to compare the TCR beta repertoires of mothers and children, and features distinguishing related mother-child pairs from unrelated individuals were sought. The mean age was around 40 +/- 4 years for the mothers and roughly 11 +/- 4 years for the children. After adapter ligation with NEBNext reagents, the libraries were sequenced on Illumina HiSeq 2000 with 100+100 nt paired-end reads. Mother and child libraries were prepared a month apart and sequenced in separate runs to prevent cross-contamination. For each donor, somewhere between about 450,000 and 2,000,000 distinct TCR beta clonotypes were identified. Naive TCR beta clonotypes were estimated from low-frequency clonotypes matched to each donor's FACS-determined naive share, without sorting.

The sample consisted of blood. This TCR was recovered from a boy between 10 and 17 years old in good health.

The CDR3: CASSYEAGKYNEQFF. The base sequence is TGTGCCAGCAGTTACGAGGCTGGGAAATACAATGAGCAGTTCTTC. Here the chain combines TRBV6-2 or TRBV6-3 and TRBJ2-1; the D gene cannot be resolved reliably. The CDR3 spans 15 residues, from the cysteine through the phenylalanine. The kept DNA is CDR3 alone, 45 bases in frame from the first base. CDR1 and CDR2 are read off the germline V gene as MNHEY and SVGEGT. The junction shows trimming of 2 bases on V and 4 bases on J, plus 12 bases between the germline ends.